The entry below gives a single T cell receptor beta chain sequence along with its context. Its antigen is undetermined. Clones were read by immunoSEQ multiplex PCR, and TCRdb kept only the in-frame ones, dropping some. In the table there are around 120,000 clones, approximately 90% of which are singletons. This specimen comes from a study of PD-1 blockade in mismatch repair-deficient tumors. On the study more broadly: Patients had 12 to 13 mismatch repair-deficient cancer types and were previously treated and progressing. Study outcomes and limitations: After pembrolizumab, tumor-resident clones rose rapidly, then generally contracted before radiologic responses.

Every patient had mismatch repair deficiency by PCR or immunohistochemistry. Germline V gene lookup returns CDR1 SNHLY and CDR2 FYNNEI. With 2 bases removed from V and 5 bases from J, the gap between germline ends came to 10 bases. The CDR3 spans 13 residues. The chain combines TRBV2 with TRBJ2-7; D gene unclear. Source: peripheral blood, taken 44 weeks after starting pembrolizumab. The receptor's source is an adult with mismatch repair-deficient cancer. For the CDR3, the DNA is TGTGCCAGCAGTGAACCTACCTTGGACGAGCAGTACTTC. This gives the protein CASSEPTLDEQYF.